Sequencing of this T cell receptor (beta chain) was carried out in a study of blood T cells in healthy people across ages. Study-wide results and caveats: One million T cells yielded diversity estimates that were considered underestimates.

The second PCR ran roughly 7 to 12 cycles with a sample-barcoded 5' primer and J-beta primers. In TCRdb, the 5' RACE reads were re-called with MiXCR into one record per CDR3 protein. The table shows more than 650,000 distinct CDR3 sequences, with approximately 22% occurring only once. The trim removed 1 base at V and 2 bases at J, leaving 9 bases unmatched. The CDR3 totals 17 residues. Germline-derived CDR1 and CDR2 are MDHEN and SYDVKM. On this clonotype: Its specificity is unknown.

This clonotype originated in an older man in good health. The source material was blood. The chain employs TRBV28 and TRBJ1-2, with TRBD1 identical over 8 bases. The DNA of the CDR3 is TGTGCCAGCAGTTTATTGACCCAGGGGGCGCCGAACTATGGCTACACCTTC. Translated: CASSLLTQGAPNYGYTF.